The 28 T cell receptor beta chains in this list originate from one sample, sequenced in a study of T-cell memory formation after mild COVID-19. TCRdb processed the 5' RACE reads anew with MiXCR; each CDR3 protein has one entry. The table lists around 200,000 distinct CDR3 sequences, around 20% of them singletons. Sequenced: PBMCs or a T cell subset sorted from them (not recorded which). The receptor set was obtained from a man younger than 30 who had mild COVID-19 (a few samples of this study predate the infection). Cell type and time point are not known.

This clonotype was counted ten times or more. This chain's CDR3 is CASSLNFETQYF. The CDR3 DNA is TGTGCCAGCAGCTTAAATTTTGAGACCCAGTACTTC. The chain joins TRBV7-2 to TRBJ2-5; D not certain. CDR3 length: 12 residues. The germline V gene has CDR1 SGHTA and CDR2 FQGNSA. V was trimmed by 2 bases and J by 5 bases, leaving 6 bases between them.

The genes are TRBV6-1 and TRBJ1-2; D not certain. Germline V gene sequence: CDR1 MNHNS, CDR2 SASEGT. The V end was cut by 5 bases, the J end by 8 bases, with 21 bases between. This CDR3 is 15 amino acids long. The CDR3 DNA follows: TGTGCCAGCAGTTCAATGCATAGCCCACTGAGCGGCTACACCTTC. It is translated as CASSSMHSPLSGYTF.

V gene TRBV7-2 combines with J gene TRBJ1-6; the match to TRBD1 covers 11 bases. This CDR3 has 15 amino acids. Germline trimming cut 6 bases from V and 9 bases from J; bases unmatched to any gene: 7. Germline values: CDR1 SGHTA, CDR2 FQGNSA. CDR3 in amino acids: CASSFSGQGGSPLHF. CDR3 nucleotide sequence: TGTGCCAGCAGTTTCTCGGGACAGGGGGGTTCACCCCTCCACTTT.

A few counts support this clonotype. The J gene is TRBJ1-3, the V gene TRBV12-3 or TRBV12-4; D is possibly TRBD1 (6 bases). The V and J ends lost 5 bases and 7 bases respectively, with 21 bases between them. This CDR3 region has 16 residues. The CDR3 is CASSGGPGTSRNTIYF. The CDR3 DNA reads TGTGCCAGCAGTGGGGGGCCAGGTACCTCGAGGAACACCATATATTTT.

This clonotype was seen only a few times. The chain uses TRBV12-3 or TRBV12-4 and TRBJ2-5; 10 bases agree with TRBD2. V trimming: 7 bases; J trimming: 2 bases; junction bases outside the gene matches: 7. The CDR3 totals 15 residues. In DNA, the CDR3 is TGTGCCAGCACCCTCGGACTAGCGGCACAAGAGACCCAGTACTTC. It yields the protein CASTLGLAAQETQYF.

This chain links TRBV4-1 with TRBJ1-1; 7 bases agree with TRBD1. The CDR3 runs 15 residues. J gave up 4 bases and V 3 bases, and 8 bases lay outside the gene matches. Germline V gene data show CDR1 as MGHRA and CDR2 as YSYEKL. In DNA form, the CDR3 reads TGCGCCAGCAGCCACAGTAGACAGGGAGGCACTGAAGCTTTCTTT. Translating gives CASSHSRQGGTEAFF.

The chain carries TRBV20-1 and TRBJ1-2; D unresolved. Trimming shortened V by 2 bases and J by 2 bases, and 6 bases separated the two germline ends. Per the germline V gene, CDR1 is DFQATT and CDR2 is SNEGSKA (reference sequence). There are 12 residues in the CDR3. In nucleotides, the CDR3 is TGCAGTGCTAGATTTGGGAACTATGGCTACACCTTC. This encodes CSARFGNYGYTF.

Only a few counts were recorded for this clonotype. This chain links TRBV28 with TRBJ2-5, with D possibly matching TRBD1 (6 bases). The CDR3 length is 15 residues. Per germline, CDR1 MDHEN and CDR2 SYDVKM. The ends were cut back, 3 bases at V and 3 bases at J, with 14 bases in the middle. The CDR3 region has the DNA TGTGCCAGCAGTTTCTTCACAGGGTGGGAAGAGACCCAGTACTTC. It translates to CASSFFTGWEETQYF.

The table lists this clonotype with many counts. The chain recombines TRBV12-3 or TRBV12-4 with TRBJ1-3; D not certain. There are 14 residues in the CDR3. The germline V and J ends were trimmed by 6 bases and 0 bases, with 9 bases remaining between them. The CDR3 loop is CASSSTVSGNTIYF. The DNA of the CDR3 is TGTGCCAGCAGCTCAACAGTCTCTGGAAACACCATATATTTT.

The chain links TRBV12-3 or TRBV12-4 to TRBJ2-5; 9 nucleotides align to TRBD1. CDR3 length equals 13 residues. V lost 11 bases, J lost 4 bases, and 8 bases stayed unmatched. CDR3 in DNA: TGTGCCTCGGGCACAGGGGGCTCAGAGACCCAGTACTTC. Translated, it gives CASGTGGSETQYF.

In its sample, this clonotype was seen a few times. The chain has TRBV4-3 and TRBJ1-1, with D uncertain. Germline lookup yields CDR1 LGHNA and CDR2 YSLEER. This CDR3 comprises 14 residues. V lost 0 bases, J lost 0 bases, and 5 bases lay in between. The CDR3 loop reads CASSQDVVNTEAFF. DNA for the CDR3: TGCGCCAGCAGCCAAGATGTGGTGAACACTGAAGCTTTCTTT.

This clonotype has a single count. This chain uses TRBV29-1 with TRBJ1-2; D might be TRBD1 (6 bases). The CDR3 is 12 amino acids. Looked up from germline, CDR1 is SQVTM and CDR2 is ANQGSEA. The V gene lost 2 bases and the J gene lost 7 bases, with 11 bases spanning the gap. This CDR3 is CSVESGGGGYTF. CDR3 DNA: TGCAGCGTTGAAAGCGGGGGCGGTGGCTACACCTTC.

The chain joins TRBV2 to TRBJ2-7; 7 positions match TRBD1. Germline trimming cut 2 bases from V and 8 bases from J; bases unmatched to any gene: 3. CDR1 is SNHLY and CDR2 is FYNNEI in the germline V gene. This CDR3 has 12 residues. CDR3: CASSERQGKQYV. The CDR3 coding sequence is TGTGCCAGCAGTGAAAGACAGGGCAAGCAGTACGTC.

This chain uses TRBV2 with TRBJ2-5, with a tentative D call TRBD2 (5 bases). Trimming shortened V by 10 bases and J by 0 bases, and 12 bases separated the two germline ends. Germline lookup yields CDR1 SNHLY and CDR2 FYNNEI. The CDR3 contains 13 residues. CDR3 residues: CATEGRNQETQYF. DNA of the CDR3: TGTGCCACCGAGGGCAGAAACCAAGAGACCCAGTACTTC.

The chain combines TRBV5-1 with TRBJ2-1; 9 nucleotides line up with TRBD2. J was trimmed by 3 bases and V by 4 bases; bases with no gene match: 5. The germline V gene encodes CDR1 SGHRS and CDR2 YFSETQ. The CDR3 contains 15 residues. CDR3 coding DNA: TGCGCCAGCAGCGCAGCTAGCGGGGACTACAATGAGCAGTTCTTC. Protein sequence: CASSAASGDYNEQFF.

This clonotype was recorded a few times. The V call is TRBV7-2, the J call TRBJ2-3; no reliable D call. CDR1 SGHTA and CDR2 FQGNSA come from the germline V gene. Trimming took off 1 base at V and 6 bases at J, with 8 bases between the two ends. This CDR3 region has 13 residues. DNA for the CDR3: TGTGCCAGCAGCTTAGAGACCAGGGATACGCAGTATTTT. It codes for CASSLETRDTQYF.

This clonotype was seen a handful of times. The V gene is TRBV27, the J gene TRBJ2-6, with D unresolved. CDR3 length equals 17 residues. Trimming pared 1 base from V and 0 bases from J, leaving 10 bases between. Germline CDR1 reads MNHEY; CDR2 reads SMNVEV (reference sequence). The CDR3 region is CASSLYPVSSGANVLTF. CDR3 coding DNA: TGTGCCAGCAGTTTATATCCAGTTAGCTCTGGGGCCAACGTCCTGACTTTC.

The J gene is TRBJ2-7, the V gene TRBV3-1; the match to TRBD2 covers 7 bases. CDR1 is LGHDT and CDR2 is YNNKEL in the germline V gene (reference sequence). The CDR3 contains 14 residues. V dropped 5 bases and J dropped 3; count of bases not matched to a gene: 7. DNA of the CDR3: TGTGCCAGCAGCGGTGGGCCTAGCGGCTACGAGCAGTACTTC. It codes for CASSGGPSGYEQYF.

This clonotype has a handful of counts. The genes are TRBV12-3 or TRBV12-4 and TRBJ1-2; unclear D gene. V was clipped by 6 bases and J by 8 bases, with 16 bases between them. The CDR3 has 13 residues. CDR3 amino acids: CASSLAPSRGYTF. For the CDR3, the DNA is TGTGCCAGCAGCCTGGCGCCCTCGAGGGGCTACACCTTC.

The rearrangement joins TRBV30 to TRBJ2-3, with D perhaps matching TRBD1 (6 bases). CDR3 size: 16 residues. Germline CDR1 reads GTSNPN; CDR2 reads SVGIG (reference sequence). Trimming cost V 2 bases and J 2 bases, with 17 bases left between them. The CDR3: CAWSMLRGQLTDTQYF. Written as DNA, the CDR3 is TGTGCCTGGAGTATGTTGCGAGGACAGCTCACAGATACGCAGTATTTT.

In DNA form, the CDR3 reads TGCGCCATCCCGGGACACCCCGGGCCGATGCCAAGGTACGAGCAGTACGTC. Amino acid sequence: CAIPGHPGPMPRYEQYV. The V and J genes are TRBV10-1 and TRBJ2-7; tentative D call: TRBD1 (6 bases). In germline, CDR1 is WNHNN, CDR2 SYGVQD (reference sequence). V dropped 10 bases and J dropped 4 bases, with 29 bases sitting between them. This CDR3 has 17 amino acids.

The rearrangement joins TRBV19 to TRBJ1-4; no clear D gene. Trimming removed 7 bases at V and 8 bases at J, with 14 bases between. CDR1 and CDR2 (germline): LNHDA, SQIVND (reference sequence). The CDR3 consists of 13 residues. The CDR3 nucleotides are TGTGCCAGTACCCGGGCAGGACGGGAAAAACTGTTTTTT. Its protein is CASTRAGREKLFF. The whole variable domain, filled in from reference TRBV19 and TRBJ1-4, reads DGGITQSPKYLFRKEGQNVTLSCEQNLNHDAMYWYRQDPGQGLRLIYYSQIVNDFQKGDIAEGYSVSREKKESFPLTVTSAQKNPTAFYLCASTRAGREKLFFGSGTQLSVL.

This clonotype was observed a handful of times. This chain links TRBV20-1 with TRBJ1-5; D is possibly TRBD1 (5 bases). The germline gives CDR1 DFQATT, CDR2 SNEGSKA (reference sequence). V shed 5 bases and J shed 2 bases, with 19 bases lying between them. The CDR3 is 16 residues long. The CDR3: CSAGGGASAGNQPQHF. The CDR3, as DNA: TGCAGTGCTGGCGGAGGGGCGTCCGCGGGCAATCAGCCCCAGCATTTT.

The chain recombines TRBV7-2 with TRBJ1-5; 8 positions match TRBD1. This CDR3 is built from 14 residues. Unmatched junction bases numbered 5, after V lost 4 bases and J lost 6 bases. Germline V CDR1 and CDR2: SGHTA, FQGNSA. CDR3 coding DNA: TGTGCCAGCAGCTCCGACAGGGGTAGTCAGCCCCAGCATTTT. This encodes CASSSDRGSQPQHF.

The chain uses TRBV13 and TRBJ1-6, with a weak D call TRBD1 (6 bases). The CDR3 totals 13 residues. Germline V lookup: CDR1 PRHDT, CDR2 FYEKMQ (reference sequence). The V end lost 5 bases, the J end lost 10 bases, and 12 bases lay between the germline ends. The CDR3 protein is CASSLNRESPLHF. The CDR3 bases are TGTGCCAGCAGCCTAAACAGGGAATCACCCCTCCACTTT.

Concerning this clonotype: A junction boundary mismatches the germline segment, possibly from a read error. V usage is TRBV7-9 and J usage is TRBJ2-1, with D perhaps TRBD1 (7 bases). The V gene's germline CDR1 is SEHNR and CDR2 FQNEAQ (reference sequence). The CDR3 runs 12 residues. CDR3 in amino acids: CASSLDFTGEVF. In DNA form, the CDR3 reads TGTGCCAGCAGCTTAGATTTTACAGGGGAGGTCTTC.

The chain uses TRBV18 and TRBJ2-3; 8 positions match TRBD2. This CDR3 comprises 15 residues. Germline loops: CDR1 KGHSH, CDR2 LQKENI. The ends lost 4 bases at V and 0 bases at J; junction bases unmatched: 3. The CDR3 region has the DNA TGTGCCAGCTCACGGACTAGCCAAAGCACAGATACGCAGTATTTT. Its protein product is CASSRTSQSTDTQYF.

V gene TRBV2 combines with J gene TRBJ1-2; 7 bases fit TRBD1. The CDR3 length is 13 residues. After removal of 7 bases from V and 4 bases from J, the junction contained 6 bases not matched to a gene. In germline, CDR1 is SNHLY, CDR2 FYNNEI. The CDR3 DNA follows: TGTGCCAGCACGGGCGCAGGGGGCTATGGCTACACCTTC. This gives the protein CASTGAGGYGYTF.